These 27 T cell receptor beta chains share one sample of origin, sequenced in a study of PD-L1 blockade in urothelial cancer. Time point noted: pretreatment peripheral blood. Here immunoSEQ multiplex PCR was the method, and the copy in TCRdb shows in-frame clones only, minus some. The profile shows around 100,000 clones, roughly 91% of them singletons. The sample consisted of PBMCs, taken around atezolizumab (anti-PD-L1) treatment. Source of these receptors: a man in his fifties or sixties with urothelial cancer.

The chain employs TRBV5-4 and TRBJ2-7; D may correspond to TRBD1 or TRBD2 (5 bases each). Germline CDR1 reads SGHNT; CDR2 reads YYREEE (reference sequence). CDR3 length: 16 residues. Trimming removed 4 bases from V and 2 bases from J, with 19 bases in between. CDR3 in amino acids: CASSLEVGRATYEQYF. For the CDR3, the DNA is TGTGCCAGCAGCCTGGAGGTAGGCAGGGCCACCTACGAGCAGTACTTC.

The rearrangement links TRBV6-5 to TRBJ2-7; 7 nucleotides match TRBD1. Losses at the gene ends were 5 bases for V and 2 bases for J; bases not matched to a gene: 6. Germline V gene lookup returns CDR1 MNHEY and CDR2 SVGAGI. This CDR3 spans 14 amino acids. The CDR3 nucleotides are TGTGCCAGCAGTGCAGGACAGGTTACCTACGAGCAGTACTTC. Protein: CASSAGQVTYEQYF.

V and J are TRBV5-1 and TRBJ1-5; no firm D call. V was trimmed by 0 bases and J by 4 bases, leaving 8 bases between them. The CDR3 has 14 amino acids. From germline, CDR1 is SGHRS and CDR2 YFSETQ. The CDR3 DNA sequence: TGCGCCAGCAGCTTGGGTGCAGTTAATCAGCCCCAGCATTTT. Amino acid sequence: CASSLGAVNQPQHF.

The chain recombines TRBV25-1 with TRBJ2-5, with TRBD1 matching 11 bases. In germline, CDR1 is MGHDK, CDR2 SYGVNS. The CDR3 has 15 amino acids. Trimming cost V 2 bases and J 5 bases; bases outside gene matches: 4. CDR3 protein: CASSEGTGGWETQYF. In DNA form, the CDR3 reads TGTGCCAGCAGTGAAGGGACAGGGGGGTGGGAGACCCAGTACTTC.

This chain joins TRBV9 and TRBJ2-3; 10 bases fit TRBD2. J lost 5 bases, V lost 0 bases, and 6 bases had no gene match. The CDR3 runs to 16 residues. The germline CDR1 and CDR2 sequences are SGDLS and YYNGEE. This CDR3 is CASSVEAGGPGDTQYF. The CDR3 DNA reads TGTGCCAGCAGCGTAGAAGCGGGAGGGCCGGGAGATACGCAGTATTTT.

V usage is TRBV6-4 and J usage is TRBJ1-1; D perhaps matches TRBD1 (5 bases). Germline CDR1 reads MRHNA; CDR2 reads SNTAGT. V shed 5 bases and J shed 1 base, with 11 bases lying between them. CDR3 length equals 14 residues. The CDR3 DNA is TGTGCCAGCAGTCCCTCGACAGCGAACACTGAAGCTTTCTTT. It translates to CASSPSTANTEAFF.

This clone has only a few counts. This chain links TRBV5-1 with TRBJ2-5; possible D gene TRBD1, 6 bases. V was clipped by 0 bases and J by 5 bases, with 14 bases between them. Per germline, CDR1 SGHRS and CDR2 YFSETQ. This CDR3 spans 15 amino acids. For the CDR3, the DNA is TGCGCCAGCAGCTTGGGGGACACGGGCTCGGAGACCCAGTACTTC. This sequence encodes CASSLGDTGSETQYF.

V is TRBV27 and J is TRBJ2-7; 7 bases are shared with TRBD2. The CDR3 extends over 15 amino acids. Germline V gene data show CDR1 as MNHEY and CDR2 as SMNVEV (reference sequence). Trimming cost V 1 base and J 4 bases; bases outside gene matches: 7. The CDR3 coding sequence is TGTGCCAGCAGTTTATTAGCCAGCGGGACTTACGAGCAGTACTTC. It is translated as CASSLLASGTYEQYF.

This chain joins TRBV9 and TRBJ2-1, with TRBD1 matching 9 bases. The germline gives CDR1 SGDLS, CDR2 YYNGEE. This CDR3 region has 16 residues. J lost 1 base, V lost 0 bases, and 2 bases had no gene match. DNA of the CDR3: TGTGCCAGCAGCGTAGGACAGGGGGTATCCTACAATGAGCAGTTCTTC. It is translated as CASSVGQGVSYNEQFF. The variable domain in full, completed from reference TRBV9 and TRBJ2-1, reads DSGVTQTPKHLITATGQRVTLRCSPRSGDLSVYWYQQSLDQGLQFLIQYYNGEERAKGNILERFSAQQFPDLHSELNLSSLELGDSALYFCASSVGQGVSYNEQFFGPGTRLTVL.

The V call is TRBV7-7, the J call TRBJ2-1; 11 bases map to TRBD2. The V and J ends lost 5 bases and 9 bases, in that order; junction bases with no gene match: 6. CDR3 size: 14 residues. The germline V gene has CDR1 SSHAT and CDR2 FNYEAQ (reference sequence). CDR3 in amino acids: CASSLGTSGGEQFF. The CDR3 DNA is TGTGCCAGCAGCCTCGGGACTAGCGGTGGTGAGCAGTTCTTC.

The rearrangement links TRBV7-2 to TRBJ2-5; D possibly corresponds to TRBD1 (6 bases). The CDR3 extends over 14 amino acids. V was trimmed by 2 bases and J by 5 bases, leaving 12 bases between them. Germline CDR1 is SGHTA and CDR2 is FQGNSA. CDR3: CASSLRRGLETQYF. For the CDR3, the DNA is TGTGCCAGCAGCTTACGAAGGGGGTTGGAGACCCAGTACTTC.

The chain uses TRBV19 and TRBJ2-3; D remains ambiguous. Germline CDR1 and CDR2: LNHDA and SQIVND (reference sequence). Trimming removed 11 bases at V and 2 bases at J, with 20 bases between. This CDR3 region has 15 residues. Here the CDR3 reads CASRLAPGITDTQYF. The CDR3 bases are TGTGCCTCCAGGCTCGCCCCAGGTATCACAGATACGCAGTATTTT.

The chain uses TRBV27 and TRBJ1-5; no clear D. Trimming took off 2 bases at V and 2 bases at J, with 19 bases between the two ends. The V gene's germline CDR1 is MNHEY and CDR2 SMNVEV (reference sequence). CDR3 size: 18 residues. DNA of the CDR3: TGTGCCAGCAGTTTAATCGGGCGGGGAGGGTGGGGCAATCAGCCCCAGCATTTT. Its translation is CASSLIGRGGWGNQPQHF.

The CDR3 sequence: CASSTGQSYEQYF. The DNA of the CDR3 is TGTGCCAGCTCAACGGGACAGTCCTACGAGCAGTACTTC. This chain links TRBV18 with TRBJ2-7, with 7 bases that match TRBD1. Losses at the gene ends were 5 bases for V and 1 base for J; bases not matched to a gene: 2. CDR1 and CDR2 (germline): KGHSH, LQKENI. The CDR3 has 13 amino acids.

The V call is TRBV6-5, the J call TRBJ1-1; the match to TRBD1 covers 9 bases. Trimming took 0 bases from V and 11 from J; bases not matched to a gene: 7. CDR1 MNHEY and CDR2 SVGAGI come from the germline V gene. The CDR3 loop spans 14 amino acids. The CDR3 here is CASSYSGQGETAFF. The CDR3 nucleotides are TGTGCCAGCAGTTACTCGGGACAGGGCGAAACGGCTTTCTTT.

The V call is TRBV5-5, the J call TRBJ1-6; D is perhaps TRBD1 (5 bases). The CDR3 sequence is 14 residues long. Germline lookup yields CDR1 SGHKS and CDR2 YYEKEE (reference sequence). Trimming took 0 bases from V and 9 from J, leaving 10 bases between them. The CDR3 DNA reads TGTGCCAGCAGCTTGGTCAGGGCAGGTTCACCCCTCCACTTT. Translating gives CASSLVRAGSPLHF.

The chain employs TRBV28 and TRBJ2-7, with TRBD1 matching 11 bases. V lost 3 bases to trimming and J lost 5 bases; unmatched junction nucleotides: 3. CDR1 and CDR2 from the germline V gene are MDHEN and SYDVKM. CDR3 length: 14 residues. CDR3 nucleotide sequence: TGTGCCAGCAGTTTGCCGGACAGGGGGCACGAGCAGTACTTC. Its translation is CASSLPDRGHEQYF.

The chain links TRBV7-2 to TRBJ1-1; D perhaps matches TRBD1 (5 bases). V was pared by 5 bases and J by 5 bases, with 18 bases between. The germline V gene has CDR1 SGHTA and CDR2 FQGNSA. The CDR3 sequence is 15 residues long. CDR3 in amino acids: CASSRTSVSGTEAFF. CDR3 DNA: TGTGCCAGCAGCCGGACATCCGTGAGTGGAACTGAAGCTTTCTTT.

CDR3 protein: CARSSLGLAGGLVTQYF. The DNA of the CDR3 is TGTGCCAGAAGCTCCCTTGGACTAGCGGGGGGTCTCGTGACGCAGTATTTT. V and J are TRBV5-3 and TRBJ2-3; 14 nucleotides align to TRBD2. TRBV5-3 is placed among ORFs of uncertain function. V was clipped by 3 bases and J by 9 bases; unmatched bases: 12. This CDR3 is 17 amino acids long.

V usage is TRBV28 and J usage is TRBJ1-4; D not certain. From germline, CDR1 is MDHEN and CDR2 SYDVKM. This CDR3 is built from 15 residues. The V end lost 6 bases, the J end lost 7 bases, and 18 bases lay between the germline ends. The CDR3 spells CASRSPGREGEKLFF. The CDR3 nucleotides read TGTGCCAGCAGATCCCCGGGGAGGGAGGGTGAAAAACTGTTTTTT.

This clone was recorded only once. V and J are TRBV2 and TRBJ2-3, with D perhaps TRBD2 (6 bases). The CDR3 totals 15 residues. Looked up from germline, CDR1 is SNHLY and CDR2 is FYNNEI. V lost 6 bases to trimming and J lost 1 base, with 14 bases between them. CDR3 DNA sequence: TGTGCCAGCAGGATGGGGGGTACCGGCACAGATACGCAGTATTTT. It yields the protein CASRMGGTGTDTQYF. Full variable domain (missing parts from reference TRBV2 and TRBJ2-3): EPEVTQTPSHQVTQMGQEVILRCVPISNHLYFYWYRQILGQKVEFLVSFYNNEISEKSEIFDDQFSVERPDGSNFTLKIRSTKLEDSAMYFCASRMGGTGTDTQYFGPGTRLTVL.

The rearrangement joins TRBV27 to TRBJ2-1; no clear D gene. CDR1 MNHEY and CDR2 SMNVEV come from the germline V gene (reference sequence). Trimming removed 5 bases from V and 8 bases from J, with 19 bases in between. This CDR3 is 15 amino acids long. DNA of the CDR3: TGTGCCAGCAGTCCCCCCTCAGCGACCACCGATGAGCAGTTCTTC. This encodes CASSPPSATTDEQFF.

The chain has TRBV29-1 and TRBJ2-1, with D tentatively TRBD1 (6 bases). Germline-derived CDR1 and CDR2 are SQVTM and ANQGSEA. The CDR3 covers 14 residues. Trimming shortened V by 4 bases and J by 7 bases, and 17 bases separated the two germline ends. The CDR3 DNA is TGCAGCGTTGCGGTACAGGGCTCTGGGAATGAGCAGTTCTTC. It translates to CSVAVQGSGNEQFF.

The V gene is TRBV28, the J gene TRBJ2-5; 8 nucleotides match TRBD2. V lost 4 bases to trimming and J lost 1 base; unmatched junction nucleotides: 14. Germline values: CDR1 MDHEN, CDR2 SYDVKM. This CDR3 has 18 residues. In DNA form, the CDR3 reads TGTGCCAGCAGTTCACTTATAGCCAGCGGGGGCATCCAAGAGACCCAGTACTTC. Translated, it gives CASSSLIASGGIQETQYF. The variable domain in full, completed from reference TRBV28 and TRBJ2-5, reads DVKVTQSSRYLVKRTGEKVFLECVQDMDHENMFWYRQDPGLGLRLIYFSYDVKMKEKGDIPEGYSVSREKKERFSLILESASTNQTSMYLCASSSLIASGGIQETQYFGPGTRLLVL.

The chain couples TRBV5-1 to TRBJ2-2; the D is unclear. This CDR3 contains 16 residues. V lost 0 bases to trimming and J lost 0 bases, with 9 bases between them. CDR1 and CDR2 from the germline V gene are SGHRS and YFSETQ. The CDR3 nucleotides read TGCGCCAGCAGCTTGGTTGGCAGCGCGAACACCGGGGAGCTGTTTTTT. Protein: CASSLVGSANTGELFF.

For this clone: The same CDR3 arises from other DNA sequences in this sample as well. The rearrangement joins TRBV6-1 to TRBJ1-2; possibly TRBD1 for D (6 bases). CDR3 length: 13 amino acids. Trimming took 2 bases from V and 8 from J, leaving 12 bases between them. Per the germline V gene, CDR1 is MNHNS and CDR2 is SASEGT. The CDR3: CASSERGGYGYTF. The DNA of the CDR3 is TGTGCCAGCAGTGAAAGGGGGGGTTACGGCTACACCTTC.

The chain joins TRBV2 to TRBJ2-2, with 9 bases matching TRBD1. Trimming took 9 bases from V and 7 from J; bases not matched to a gene: 3. The V gene's germline CDR1 is SNHLY and CDR2 FYNNEI. The CDR3 is 12 residues long. CDR3 sequence reads: CARGTGHGELFF. The CDR3 DNA sequence: TGTGCCAGGGGGACAGGGCACGGGGAGCTGTTTTTT.